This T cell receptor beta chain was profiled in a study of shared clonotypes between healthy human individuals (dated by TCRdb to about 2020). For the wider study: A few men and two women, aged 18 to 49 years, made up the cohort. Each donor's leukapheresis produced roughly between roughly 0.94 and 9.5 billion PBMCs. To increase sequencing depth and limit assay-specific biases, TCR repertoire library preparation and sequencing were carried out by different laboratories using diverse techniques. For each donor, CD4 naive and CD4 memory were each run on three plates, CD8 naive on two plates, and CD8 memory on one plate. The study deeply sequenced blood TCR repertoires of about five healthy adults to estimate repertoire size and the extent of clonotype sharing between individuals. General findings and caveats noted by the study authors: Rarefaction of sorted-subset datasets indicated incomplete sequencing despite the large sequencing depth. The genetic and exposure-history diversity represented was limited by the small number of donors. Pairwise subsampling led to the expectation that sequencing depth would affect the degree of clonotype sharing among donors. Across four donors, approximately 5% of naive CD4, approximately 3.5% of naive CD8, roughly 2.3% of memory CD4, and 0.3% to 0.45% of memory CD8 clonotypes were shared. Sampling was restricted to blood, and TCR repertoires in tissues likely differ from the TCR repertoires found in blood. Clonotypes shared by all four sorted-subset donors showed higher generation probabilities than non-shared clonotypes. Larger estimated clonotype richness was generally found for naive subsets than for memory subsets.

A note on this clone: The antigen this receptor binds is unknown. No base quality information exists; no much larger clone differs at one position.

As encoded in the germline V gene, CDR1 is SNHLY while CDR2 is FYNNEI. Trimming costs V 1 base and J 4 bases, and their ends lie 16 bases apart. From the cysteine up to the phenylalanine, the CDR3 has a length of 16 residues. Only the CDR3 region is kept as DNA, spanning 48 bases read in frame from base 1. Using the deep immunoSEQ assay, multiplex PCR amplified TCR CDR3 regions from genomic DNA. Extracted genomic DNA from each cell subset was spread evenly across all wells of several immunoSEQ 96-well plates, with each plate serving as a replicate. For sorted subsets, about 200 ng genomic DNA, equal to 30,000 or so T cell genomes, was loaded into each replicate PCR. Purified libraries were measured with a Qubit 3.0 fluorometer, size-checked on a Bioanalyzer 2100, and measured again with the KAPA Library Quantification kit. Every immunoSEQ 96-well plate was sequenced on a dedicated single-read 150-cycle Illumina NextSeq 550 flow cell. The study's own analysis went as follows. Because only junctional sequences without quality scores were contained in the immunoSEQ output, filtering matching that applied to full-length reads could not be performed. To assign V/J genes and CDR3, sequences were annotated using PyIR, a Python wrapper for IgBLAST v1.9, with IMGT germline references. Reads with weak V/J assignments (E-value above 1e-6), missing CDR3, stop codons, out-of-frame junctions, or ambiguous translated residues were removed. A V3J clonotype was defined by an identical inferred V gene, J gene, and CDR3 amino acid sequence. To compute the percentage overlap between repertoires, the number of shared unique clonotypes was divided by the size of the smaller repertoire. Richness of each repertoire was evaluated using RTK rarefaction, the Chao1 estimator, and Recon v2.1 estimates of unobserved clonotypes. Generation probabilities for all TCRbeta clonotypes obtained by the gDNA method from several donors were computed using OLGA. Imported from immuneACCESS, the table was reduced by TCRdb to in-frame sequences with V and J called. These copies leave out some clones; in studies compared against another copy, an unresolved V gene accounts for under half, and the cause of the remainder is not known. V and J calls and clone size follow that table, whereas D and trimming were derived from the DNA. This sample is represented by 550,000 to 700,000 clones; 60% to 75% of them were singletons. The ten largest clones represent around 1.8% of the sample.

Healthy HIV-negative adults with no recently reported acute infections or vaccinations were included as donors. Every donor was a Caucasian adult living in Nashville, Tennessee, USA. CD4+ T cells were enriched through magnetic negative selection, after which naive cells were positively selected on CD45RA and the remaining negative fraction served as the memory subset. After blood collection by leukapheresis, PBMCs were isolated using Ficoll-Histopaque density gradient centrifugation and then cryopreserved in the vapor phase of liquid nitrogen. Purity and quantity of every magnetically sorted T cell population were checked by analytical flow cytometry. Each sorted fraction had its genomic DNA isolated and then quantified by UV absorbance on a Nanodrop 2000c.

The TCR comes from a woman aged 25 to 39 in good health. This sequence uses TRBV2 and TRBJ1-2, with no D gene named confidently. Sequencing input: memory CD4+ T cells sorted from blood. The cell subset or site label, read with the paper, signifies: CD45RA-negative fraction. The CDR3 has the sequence CASSEDLGRLGYGYTF. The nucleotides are TGTGCCAGCAGTGAAGACCTGGGAAGACTTGGCTATGGCTACACCTTC.